These 11 T cell receptor beta chains were sequenced from one sample in a study of shared clonotypes between healthy human individuals. Clones were sequenced by immunoSEQ multiplex PCR, and TCRdb holds only the in-frame ones, with some missing. The table lists 550,000 to 800,000 clones, 80% to 95% of them singletons. Sequencing was done on a sample of memory CD8+ T cells from PBMCs. The subset is: CD45RO+ cells pooled with CCR7-negative TemRA cells. Every receptor here comes from a man aged 18-30 years in good health. Some clones in this sample may be carry-over from other donors' samples.

V and J are TRBV28 and TRBJ1-5; D is undetermined. V lost 5 bases and J 0 bases, leaving 14 bases between the germline ends. This CDR3 has 16 amino acids. Germline V gene lookup returns CDR1 MDHEN and CDR2 SYDVKM. The CDR3 region is CASSQIVRYSNQPQHF. Here the CDR3 DNA reads TGTGCCAGCAGTCAGATAGTTAGATATAGCAATCAGCCCCAGCATTTT.

The V and J genes are TRBV4-3 and TRBJ2-7; D is unclear. The germline V gene encodes CDR1 LGHNA and CDR2 YSLEER. Trimming took 3 bases from V and 6 from J, leaving 15 bases between them. CDR3 length: 14 residues. In DNA form, the CDR3 reads TGCGCCAGCAGCCACACGATCCCTACGGGCGAGCAGTACTTC. Translating it yields CASSHTIPTGEQYF.

Of note for this clone: With a far larger clone one base away, a read error is the likely cause. The CDR3 DNA sequence: TGCAGCGTTGAACGAGGTTTGGATGGCTACACCTTC. Protein: CSVERGLDGYTF. The genes are TRBV29-1 and TRBJ1-2; no clear D. CDR1 is SQVTM, CDR2 ANQGSEA, per germline. The CDR3 runs to 12 residues. V was shortened by 2 bases and J by 6 bases, with 10 bases between the two germline ends.

The rearrangement joins TRBV12-2 to TRBJ1-5. TRBV12-2 is flagged as a pseudogene. There are 15 residues in the CDR3. The CDR3 protein is CASRYTDEWLQPQHF. The CDR3 region has the DNA TGTGCAAGTCGCTACACTGACGAGTGGCTTCAGCCCCAGCATTTT.

The chain links TRBV7-3 to TRBJ2-5, with D possibly called TRBD1 or TRBD2 (5 bases each). The V gene lost 2 bases and the J gene lost 5 bases, with 21 bases spanning the gap. CDR3 length: 17 residues. Germline V CDR1 and CDR2: SGHTA, FQGTGA. The CDR3 reads CASSLQGVSFGRETQYF. The CDR3 DNA follows: TGTGCCAGCAGCTTACAGGGAGTATCTTTTGGTCGGGAGACCCAGTACTTC.

V is TRBV7-9 and J is TRBJ2-1, with D possibly TRBD2 on 6 matching bases. The CDR3 spans 15 residues. Germline-derived CDR1 and CDR2 are SEHNR and FQNEAQ (reference sequence). V lost 7 bases to trimming and J lost 7 bases, with 20 bases between them. CDR3 in amino acids: CASNKAGGSSNEQFF. The DNA for the CDR3 is TGTGCCAGCAACAAGGCAGGAGGGAGCAGTAATGAGCAGTTCTTC. Drawing the rest from reference TRBV7-9 and TRBJ2-1, the complete variable domain is DTGVSQNPRHKITKRGQNVTFRCDPISEHNRLYWYRQTLGQGPEFLTYFQNEAQLEKSRLLSDRFSAERPKGSFSTLEIQRTEQGDSAMYLCASNKAGGSSNEQFFGPGTRLTVL.

The chain uses TRBV7-8 and TRBJ2-7, with D hard to call. The V end was cut by 5 bases, the J end by 0 bases, with 14 bases between. This CDR3 is 15 amino acids long. The V gene's germline CDR1 is SGHVS and CDR2 FQNEAQ. The CDR3 bases are TGTGCCAGCAGCCCGCAGCCCGGAAGCTCCTACGAGCAGTACTTC. Translated, it gives CASSPQPGSSYEQYF.

This chain uses TRBV7-2 with TRBJ1-2; no clear D. CDR1 SGHTA and CDR2 FQGNSA come from the germline V gene. Trimming shortened V by 1 base and J by 4 bases, and 19 bases separated the two germline ends. This CDR3 spans 17 amino acids. The CDR3 reads CASSLGVTRWEGYGYTF. CDR3 in DNA: TGTGCCAGCAGCTTAGGGGTTACTAGATGGGAAGGCTATGGCTACACCTTC.

This sequence joins TRBV28 and TRBJ1-1; D ambiguous. The CDR3 length is 11 residues. CDR1 MDHEN and CDR2 SYDVKM come from the germline V gene. Deletions cut 8 bases from V and 7 bases from J, with 11 bases between. The CDR3 loop reads CASLGRGEAFF. Here the CDR3 DNA reads TGTGCCAGCCTGGGTCGGGGTGAAGCTTTCTTT.

The chain uses TRBV27 and TRBJ2-7; D assignment may be TRBD1 or TRBD2 (5 bases each). In germline, CDR1 is MNHEY, CDR2 SMNVEV (reference sequence). The CDR3 length is 13 residues. The V gene lost 6 bases and the J gene lost 3 bases, with 12 bases spanning the gap. The CDR3: CASSPGPNYEQYF. The CDR3 DNA follows: TGTGCCAGCAGCCCGGGACCCAACTACGAGCAGTACTTC.

The chain has TRBV13 and TRBJ1-1; D uncertain. Looked up from germline, CDR1 is PRHDT and CDR2 is FYEKMQ (reference sequence). The CDR3 has 14 residues. The V and J ends lost 6 bases and 1 base respectively, with 12 bases between them. The CDR3 reads CASRWVGRNTEAFF. Here the CDR3 DNA reads TGTGCCAGCAGGTGGGTTGGTCGGAACACTGAAGCTTTCTTT.